The 8 T cell receptor beta chains listed next were all sequenced from one sample in a study of T-cell memory formation after mild COVID-19 (dated by TCRdb to 2020 to 2022). To prepare the library, 5' RACE was applied. Sequencer: Illumina NovaSeq 6000. The raw public data were reprocessed by TCRdb itself: fastp quality trimming at Q25, MiXCR clonotype calling, in-frame beta chains only. Rows merge per CDR3 protein into single entries with the most common DNA and genes. Across this sample there are 400,000 to 500,000 distinct CDR3 sequences, with approximately 19% seen only once. The top ten constitute under 25% of the sample. Input material: PBMCs or a T cell subset sorted from them (not recorded which). The receptor source for this set is a man aged 18 to 30 who had mild COVID-19 (a few samples of this study predate the infection). The sample titles of this study are shuffled in the database, so cell type and time point are left out; the donor was told from shared clones.

The rearrangement links TRBV6-5 to TRBJ1-2, with 12 bases that match TRBD1. The V gene end was trimmed by 1 base and the J gene end by 8 bases; junction bases not matched to a gene: 8. This CDR3 has 16 amino acids. The germline CDR1 and CDR2 sequences are MNHEY and SVGAGI. The CDR3 is CASSYFPGQGAYGYTF. CDR3 nucleotide sequence: TGTGCCAGCAGTTACTTTCCGGGACAGGGGGCTTACGGCTACACCTTC.

Only a few counts were recorded for this clonotype. The V call is TRBV20-1, the J call TRBJ2-5; the D is unclear. V was trimmed by 3 bases and J by 1 base, leaving 9 bases between them. The CDR3 sequence is 13 residues long. Germline V gives CDR1 DFQATT, CDR2 SNEGSKA (reference sequence). CDR3 sequence: CSASGSGQETQYF. CDR3 nucleotides: TGCAGTGCTAGTGGGTCTGGCCAAGAGACCCAGTACTTC.

Concerning this clonotype: One end of the junction is discordant with germline, which a read error may explain. The J gene is TRBJ2-2, the V gene TRBV6-5; 10 nucleotides agree with TRBD2. This CDR3 contains 17 residues. Germline lookup yields CDR1 MNHEY and CDR2 SVGAGI. The CDR3 region has the DNA TGTGCCAGCAAAGGGAGGCGGACTAGCGGCCCCACCAGGGAGCTGTTTTTT. This gives the protein CASKGRRTSGPTRELFF.

The chain recombines TRBV7-2 with TRBJ1-2; perhaps TRBD1 as D (5 bases). In germline, CDR1 is SGHTA, CDR2 FQGNSA. Trimming pared 3 bases from V and 4 bases from J, leaving 15 bases between. The CDR3 extends over 15 amino acids. The CDR3 sequence is CASSLSGAGSYGYTF. CDR3 nucleotides: TGTGCCAGCAGCTTGTCTGGGGCTGGAAGCTATGGCTACACCTTC.

The rearrangement links TRBV5-8 to TRBJ2-7, with no clear D. The CDR3 length is 13 residues. Deletions cut 4 bases from V and 7 bases from J, with 15 bases between. Germline-derived CDR1 and CDR2 are SGHTS and YDEGEE. This chain's CDR3 is CASSPQLRGEQYF. The CDR3 DNA reads TGTGCCAGCAGCCCTCAGCTGAGAGGTGAGCAGTACTTC.

The rearrangement uses TRBV12-3 or TRBV12-4 and TRBJ2-7; tentatively, D is TRBD1 (5 bases). This CDR3 has 14 residues. Trimming pared 2 bases from V and 0 bases from J, leaving 8 bases between. CDR3: CASSLWGHSYEQYF. The CDR3 DNA reads as TGTGCCAGCAGTTTATGGGGCCACTCCTACGAGCAGTACTTC.

The chain has TRBV6-2 or TRBV6-3 and TRBJ1-2; D not certain. Germline V gene data show CDR1 as MNHEY and CDR2 as SVGEGT. V gave up 5 bases and J gave up 4 bases, with 17 bases separating them. The CDR3 has 15 residues. CDR3 nucleotides: TGTGCCAGCAGTCAGAGCCTAATGGATTTCTATGGCTACACCTTC. Amino acids: CASSQSLMDFYGYTF.

This clonotype has more than one count but fewer than ten. V usage is TRBV14 and J usage is TRBJ2-7, with D possibly being TRBD1 (6 bases). Germline CDR1 reads SGHDN; CDR2 reads FVKESK. V was trimmed by 1 base and J by 7 bases, leaving 11 bases between them. This CDR3 is built from 13 residues. The CDR3 protein is CASSQGLGTEQYF. CDR3 DNA: TGTGCCAGCAGCCAAGGATTAGGGACAGAGCAGTACTTC.